This TCR beta chain was found in a study of blood T cell repertoires in COVID-19. Study-level background: COVID-19 samples, acute and convalescent, were from the United States, Italy and Spain. PBMCs, B-cell-depleted T cells, or T cells were the source of the cDNA or gDNA that made up the material.

As originally analysed: Reference gene primers were amplified, and this amplification served to estimate nucleated cell counts. Method: immunoSEQ multiplex PCR; TCRdb's copy keeps in-frame clones and lacks some. The DNA gave D and trimming, while V, J and clone size come from that table. The data hold some 370,000 clones, with around 92% observed a single time. The TCR was taken from a man aged 35 to 55 with acute or convalescent COVID-19. Sequencing used peripheral blood.

The CDR3 loop reads CASSSVDIGVEKLFF. The CDR3 DNA is TGTGCCAGCTCATCCGTGGACATTGGGGTTGAAAAACTGTTTTTT. This sequence joins TRBV18 and TRBJ1-4, with D possibly being TRBD1 (5 bases). V lost 5 bases, J lost 7 bases, and 17 bases lay in between. The germline gives CDR1 KGHSH, CDR2 LQKENI. This CDR3 region has 15 residues.